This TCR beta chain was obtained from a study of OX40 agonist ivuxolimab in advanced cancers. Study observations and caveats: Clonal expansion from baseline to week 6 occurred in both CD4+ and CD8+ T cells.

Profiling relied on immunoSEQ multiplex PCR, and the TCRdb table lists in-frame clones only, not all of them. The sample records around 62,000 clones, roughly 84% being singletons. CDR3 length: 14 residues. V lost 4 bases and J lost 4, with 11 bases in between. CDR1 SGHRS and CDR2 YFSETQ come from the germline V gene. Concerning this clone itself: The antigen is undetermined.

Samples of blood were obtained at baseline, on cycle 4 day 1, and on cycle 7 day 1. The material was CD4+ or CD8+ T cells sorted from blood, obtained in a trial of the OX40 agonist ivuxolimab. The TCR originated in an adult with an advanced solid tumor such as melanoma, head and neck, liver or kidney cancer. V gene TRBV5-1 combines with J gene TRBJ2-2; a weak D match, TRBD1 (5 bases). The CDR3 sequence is CASSDSESTGELFF. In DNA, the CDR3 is TGCGCCAGCAGCGACAGCGAGTCCACCGGGGAGCTGTTTTTT.